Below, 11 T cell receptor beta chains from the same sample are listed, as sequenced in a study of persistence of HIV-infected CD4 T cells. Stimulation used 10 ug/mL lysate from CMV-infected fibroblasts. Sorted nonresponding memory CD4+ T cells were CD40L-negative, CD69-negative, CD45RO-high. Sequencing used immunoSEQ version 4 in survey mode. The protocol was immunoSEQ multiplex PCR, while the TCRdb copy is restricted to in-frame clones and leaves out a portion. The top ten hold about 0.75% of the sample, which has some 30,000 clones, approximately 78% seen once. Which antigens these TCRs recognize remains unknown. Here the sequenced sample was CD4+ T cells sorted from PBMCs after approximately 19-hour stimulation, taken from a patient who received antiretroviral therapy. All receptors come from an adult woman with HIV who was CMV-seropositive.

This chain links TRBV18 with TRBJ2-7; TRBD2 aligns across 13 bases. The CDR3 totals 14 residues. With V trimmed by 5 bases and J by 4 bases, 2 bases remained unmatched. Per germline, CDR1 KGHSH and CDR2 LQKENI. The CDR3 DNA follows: TGTGCCAGCTCATCGGGACTAGCGGGATACGAGCAGTACTTC. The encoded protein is CASSSGLAGYEQYF.

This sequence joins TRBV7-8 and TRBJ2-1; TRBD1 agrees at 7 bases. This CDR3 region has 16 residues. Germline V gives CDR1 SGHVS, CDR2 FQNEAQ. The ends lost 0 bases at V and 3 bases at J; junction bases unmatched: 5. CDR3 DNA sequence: TGTGCCAGCAGCTTAGCAGTAGGGGGCGTCTACAATGAGCAGTTCTTC. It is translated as CASSLAVGGVYNEQFF.

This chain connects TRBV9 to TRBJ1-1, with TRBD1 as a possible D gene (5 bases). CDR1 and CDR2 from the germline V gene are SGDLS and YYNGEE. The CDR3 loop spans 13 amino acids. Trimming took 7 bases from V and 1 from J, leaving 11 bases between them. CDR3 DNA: TGTGCCAGCGCGACGGGGCCGAACACTGAAGCTTTCTTT. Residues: CASATGPNTEAFF.

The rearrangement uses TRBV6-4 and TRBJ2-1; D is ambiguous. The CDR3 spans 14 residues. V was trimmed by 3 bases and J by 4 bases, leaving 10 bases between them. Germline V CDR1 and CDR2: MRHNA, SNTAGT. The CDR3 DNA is TGTGCCAGCAGTGAGGGCAATAAGTACAATGAGCAGTTCTTC. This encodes CASSEGNKYNEQFF.

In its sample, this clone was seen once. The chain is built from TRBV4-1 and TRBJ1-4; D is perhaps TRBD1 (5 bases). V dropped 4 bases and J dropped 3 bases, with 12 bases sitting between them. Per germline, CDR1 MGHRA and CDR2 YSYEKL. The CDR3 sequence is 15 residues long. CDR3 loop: CASSPFGASNEKLFF. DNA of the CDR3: TGCGCCAGCAGCCCCTTTGGGGCATCTAATGAAAAACTGTTTTTT.

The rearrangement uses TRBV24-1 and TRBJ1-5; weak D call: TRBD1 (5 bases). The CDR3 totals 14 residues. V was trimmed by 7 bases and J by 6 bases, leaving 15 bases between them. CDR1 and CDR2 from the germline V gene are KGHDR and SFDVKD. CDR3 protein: CATSPAGSGQPQHF. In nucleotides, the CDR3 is TGTGCCACCAGCCCTGCAGGGAGTGGTCAGCCCCAGCATTTT.

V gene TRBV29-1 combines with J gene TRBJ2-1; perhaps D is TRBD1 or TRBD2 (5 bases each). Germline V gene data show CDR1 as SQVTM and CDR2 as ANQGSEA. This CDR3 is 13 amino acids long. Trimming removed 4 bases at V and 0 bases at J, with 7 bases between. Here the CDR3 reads CSVGGSSYNEQFF. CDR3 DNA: TGCAGCGTTGGGGGGAGCTCCTACAATGAGCAGTTCTTC.

DNA of the CDR3: TGTGCCAGCAGTCTAGGACAGAACACCTATAATTCACCCCTCCACTTT. Protein product: CASSLGQNTYNSPLHF. V gene TRBV27 combines with J gene TRBJ1-6; maybe TRBD1 (6 bases). The germline V gene has CDR1 MNHEY and CDR2 SMNVEV (reference sequence). Trimming removed 5 bases at V and 2 bases at J, with 13 bases between. CDR3 length equals 16 residues.

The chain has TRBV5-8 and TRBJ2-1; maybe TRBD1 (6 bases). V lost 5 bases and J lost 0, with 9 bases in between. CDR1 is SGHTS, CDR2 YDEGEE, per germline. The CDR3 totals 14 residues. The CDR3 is CASSSGVSYNEQFF. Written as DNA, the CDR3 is TGTGCCAGCAGTTCAGGGGTCTCCTACAATGAGCAGTTCTTC.

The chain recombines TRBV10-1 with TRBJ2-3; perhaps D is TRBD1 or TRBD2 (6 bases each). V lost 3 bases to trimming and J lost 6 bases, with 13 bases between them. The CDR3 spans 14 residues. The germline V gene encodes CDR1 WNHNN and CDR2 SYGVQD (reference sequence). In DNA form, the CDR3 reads TGCGCCAGCAGTGAAGGGGGGACTGTGGATACGCAGTATTTT. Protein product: CASSEGGTVDTQYF.

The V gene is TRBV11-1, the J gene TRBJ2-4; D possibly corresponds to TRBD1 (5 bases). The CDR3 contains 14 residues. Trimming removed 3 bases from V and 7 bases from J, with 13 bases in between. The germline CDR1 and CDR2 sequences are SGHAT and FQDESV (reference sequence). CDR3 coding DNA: TGTGCCAGCAGCTTCGGACGGCAGGGTAACATTCAGTACTTC. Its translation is CASSFGRQGNIQYF.